This T cell receptor (beta chain) comes out of a study of low-dose radiotherapy and immunotherapy resistance in tumors. The overall study: A total of 13 Gy over 26 weeks was given to Cohort 2 as 1 Gy per fraction every two weeks.

Germline CDR1 reads SGHRS; CDR2 reads YFSETQ. The CDR3 covers 13 residues. Trimming removed 3 bases at V and 0 bases at J, with 6 bases between. Noted time point: after trial treatment. The treatment here: LDRT plus nivolumab, ipilimumab, low-dose cyclophosphamide and aspirin (RACIN trial). This clonotype was seen repeatedly, ten times or more. cDNA synthesis used a TRAV/TRBV-specific primer set for both chains. The PCR that amplified TCRs ran for around 20 cycles, relying on a constant-region primer and a V-primer adapter. mRNA, after isolation, was amplified by in vitro transcription. TCRdb ran MiXCR on the reads and lists one entry per CDR3 protein. The sample includes tens of thousands of distinct CDR3 sequences, 25% to 30% of them seen just once.

Sequencing was performed on PBMCs, taken after low-dose radiotherapy plus immunotherapy. This chain joins TRBV5-1 and TRBJ1-1; D is unclear. The TCR was taken from a male donor with prostate cancer. CDR3 sequence (DNA): TGCGCCAGCAGCTCTCCGATGAACACTGAAGCTTTCTTT. Translation gives CASSSPMNTEAFF.